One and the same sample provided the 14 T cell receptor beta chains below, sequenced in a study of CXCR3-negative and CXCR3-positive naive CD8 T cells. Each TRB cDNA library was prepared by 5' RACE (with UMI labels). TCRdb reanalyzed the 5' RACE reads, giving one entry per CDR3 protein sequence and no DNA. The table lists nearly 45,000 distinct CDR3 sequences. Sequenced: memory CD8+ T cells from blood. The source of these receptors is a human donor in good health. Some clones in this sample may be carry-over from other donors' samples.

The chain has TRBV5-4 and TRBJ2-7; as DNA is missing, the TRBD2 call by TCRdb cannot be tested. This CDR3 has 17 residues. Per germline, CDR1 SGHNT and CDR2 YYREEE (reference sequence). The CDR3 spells CASSFSAGTSGRYEQYF.

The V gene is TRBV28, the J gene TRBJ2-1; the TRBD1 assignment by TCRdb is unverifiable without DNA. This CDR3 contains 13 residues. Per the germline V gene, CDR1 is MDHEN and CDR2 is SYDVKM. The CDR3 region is CASTGETYNEQFF.

The CDR3 loop is CASSSIQGDPPYEQYF. The chain joins TRBV28 to TRBJ2-7; TCRdb picks TRBD1, but there is no DNA to check that call. The CDR3 runs 16 residues. Germline-derived CDR1 and CDR2 are MDHEN and SYDVKM.

The CDR3 reads CSVVTGSYEQYF. V and J are TRBV29-1 and TRBJ2-7; there is no DNA to check the TCRdb D call of TRBD1. Germline values: CDR1 SQVTM, CDR2 ANQGSEA. The CDR3 is 12 amino acids.

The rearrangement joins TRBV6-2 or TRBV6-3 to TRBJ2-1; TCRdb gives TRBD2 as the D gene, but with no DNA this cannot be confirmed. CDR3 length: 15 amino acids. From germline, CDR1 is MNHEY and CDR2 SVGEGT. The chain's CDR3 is CASHTTSGDINEQFF.

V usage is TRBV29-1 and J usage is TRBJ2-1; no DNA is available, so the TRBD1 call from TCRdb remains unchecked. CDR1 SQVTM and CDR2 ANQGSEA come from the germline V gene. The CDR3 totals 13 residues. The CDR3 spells CSVFGTEHNEQFF.

CDR3 sequence: CSARKRGDNSPLHF. The chain combines TRBV20-1 with TRBJ1-6. CDR3 length: 14 amino acids. The germline V gene encodes CDR1 DFQATT and CDR2 SNEGSKA (reference sequence).

Here the CDR3 reads CSAKGDTGGENTEAFF. The J gene is TRBJ1-1, the V gene TRBV20-1; TCRdb reports TRBD1, a call that lacks DNA to check it against. The CDR3 has 16 residues. CDR1 is DFQATT and CDR2 is SNEGSKA in the germline V gene (reference sequence).

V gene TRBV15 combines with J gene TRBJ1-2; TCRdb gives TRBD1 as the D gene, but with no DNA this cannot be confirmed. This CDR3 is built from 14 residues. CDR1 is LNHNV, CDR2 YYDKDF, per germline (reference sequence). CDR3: CATSRGIGPGGYTF.

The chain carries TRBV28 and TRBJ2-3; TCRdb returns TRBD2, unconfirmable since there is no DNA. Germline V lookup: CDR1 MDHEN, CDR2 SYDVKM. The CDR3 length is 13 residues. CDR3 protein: CASSRLAGDTQYF.

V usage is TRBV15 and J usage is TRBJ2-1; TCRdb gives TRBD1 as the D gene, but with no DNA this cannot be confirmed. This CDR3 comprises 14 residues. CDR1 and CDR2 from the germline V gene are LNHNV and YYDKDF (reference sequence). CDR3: CATSSGTGDNEQFF.

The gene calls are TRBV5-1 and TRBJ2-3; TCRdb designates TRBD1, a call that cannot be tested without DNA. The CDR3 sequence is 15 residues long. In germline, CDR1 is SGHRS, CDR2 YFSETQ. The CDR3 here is CASSPAGPRTDTQYF.

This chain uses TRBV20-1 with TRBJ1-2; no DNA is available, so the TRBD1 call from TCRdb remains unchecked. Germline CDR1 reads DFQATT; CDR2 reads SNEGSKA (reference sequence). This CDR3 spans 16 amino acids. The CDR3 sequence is CSARETHPGTGRGYTF.

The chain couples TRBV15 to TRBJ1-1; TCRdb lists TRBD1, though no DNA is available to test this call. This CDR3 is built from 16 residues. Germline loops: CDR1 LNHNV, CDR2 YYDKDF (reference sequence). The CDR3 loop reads CATSRDTAGDYTEAFF.